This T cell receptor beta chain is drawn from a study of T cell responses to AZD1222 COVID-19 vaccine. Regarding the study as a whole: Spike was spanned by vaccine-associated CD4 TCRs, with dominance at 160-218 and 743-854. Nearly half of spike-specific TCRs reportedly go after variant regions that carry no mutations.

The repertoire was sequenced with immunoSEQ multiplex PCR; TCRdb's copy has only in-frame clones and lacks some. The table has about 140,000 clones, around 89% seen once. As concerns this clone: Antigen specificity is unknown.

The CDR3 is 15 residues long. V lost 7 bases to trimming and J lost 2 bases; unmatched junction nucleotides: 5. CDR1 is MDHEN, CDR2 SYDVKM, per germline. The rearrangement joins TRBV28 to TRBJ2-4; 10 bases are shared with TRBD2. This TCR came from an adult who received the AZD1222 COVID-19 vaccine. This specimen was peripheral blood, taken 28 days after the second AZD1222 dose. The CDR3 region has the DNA TGTGCCAGCACAAGCGGGAGGGCGTCCAAAAACATTCAGTACTTC. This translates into CASTSGRASKNIQYF.